The rows below give T cell receptor beta chains drawn from one sample of a study of T cell repertoires in cytomegalovirus infection. TCRdb fed the reads into MiXCR, producing one record per CDR3 protein. The table has approximately 190,000 distinct CDR3 sequences, approximately 30% seen once. The sample was PBMCs. The receptors were gathered from a human donor in good health (CMV status not recorded). Some clones in this sample may be carry-over from other donors' samples. Both conserved end residues are part of each CDR3. A D gene is named only where the DNA matches it firmly. The size entry is marked missing in some rows and otherwise reads once, few, many or a size class.

d_call,v_call,clone_size,j_call,cdr3_nt,cdr3_aa
.,TRBV2,few,TRBJ1-2,TGTGCCAGCGGGGGACGCTTGGATGGCTACACCTTC,CASGGRLDGYTF
.,TRBV3-1,.,TRBJ2-3,TGTGCCAGCACCGCTGGAGGCACAGATACGCAGTATTTT,CASTAGGTDTQYF
.,TRBV5-1,.,TRBJ2-7,TGCGCCAGCAGCTTGGCGGCAGGGCTTTCGTACGAGCAGTACTTC,CASSLAAGLSYEQYF
.,TRBV7-2,.,TRBJ1-1,TGTGCCAACAGCTTAGGGGAAATTACTATGAACACTGAAGCTTTCTTT,CANSLGEITMNTEAFF
.,TRBV7-9,.,TRBJ1-2,TGTGCCAGCAGCGAAACTAACTATGGCTACACCTTC,CASSETNYGYTF
TRBD2,TRBV6-6,few,TRBJ2-7,TGTGCCAGCAGTTACGGGGGCCTAGCGGGGGTCCCCTACGAGCAGTACTTC,CASSYGGLAGVPYEQYF
TRBD2,TRBV11-2,many,TRBJ2-5,TGTGCCAGCAGCTTATATGGGACCGGGGGGGCTAAGACCCAGTACTTC,CASSLYGTGGAKTQYF
.,TRBV5-6,few,TRBJ2-2,TGTGCCAGCACCCGCGATCGGAGGTCGACCGGGGAGCTGTTTTTT,CASTRDRRSTGELFF
.,TRBV5-1,few,TRBJ2-6,TGCGCCAGCAGCTTCGGGGGAACAGGGGCCAACGTCCTGACTTTC,CASSFGGTGANVLTF
.,TRBV2,.,TRBJ2-7,TGTGCCAGCGGCGGGGGCCAGTTGAGCTCCTACGAGCAGTACTTC,CASGGGQLSSYEQYF
TRBD1,TRBV28,.,TRBJ2-7,TGTGCCAGCAGCAAACCCGGGACAGGGGGCTACGAGCAGTACTTC,CASSKPGTGGYEQYF
.,TRBV29-1,.,TRBJ1-1,TGCAGCGTTGGACAGAAGAACACTGAAGCTTTCTTT,CSVGQKNTEAFF
.,TRBV6-1,few,TRBJ1-6,TGTGCCAGCTCCCGCACCCCTGACAGCCCGAATTCACCCCTCCACTTT,CASSRTPDSPNSPLHF
.,TRBV5-6,many,TRBJ1-1,TGTGCCAGCAGCTTCTATGAGATCCTTGAAGCTTTCTTT,CASSFYEILEAFF
.,TRBV9,many,TRBJ2-1,TGTGCCAGCAGCGTTCACCTCAGGGATGTCGATGAGCAGTTCTTC,CASSVHLRDVDEQFF
TRBD1,TRBV2,.,TRBJ1-2,TGTGCCAGCAGTCGGGACAGGGACAATGGCTACACCTTC,CASSRDRDNGYTF
TRBD2,TRBV7-2,many,TRBJ2-5,TGTGCCAGCAGCCCTCTAGCGGGGGGGCGAGGGACCCAGTACTTC,CASSPLAGGRGTQYF